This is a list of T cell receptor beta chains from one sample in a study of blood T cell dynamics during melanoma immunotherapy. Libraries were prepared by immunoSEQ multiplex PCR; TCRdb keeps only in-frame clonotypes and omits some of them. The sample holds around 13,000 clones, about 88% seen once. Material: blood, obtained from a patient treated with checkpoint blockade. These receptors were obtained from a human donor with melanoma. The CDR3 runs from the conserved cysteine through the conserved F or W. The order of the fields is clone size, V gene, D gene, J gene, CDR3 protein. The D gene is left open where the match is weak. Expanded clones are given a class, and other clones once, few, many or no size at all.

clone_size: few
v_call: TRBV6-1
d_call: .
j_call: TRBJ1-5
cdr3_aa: CASSEGGGLGNQPQHF

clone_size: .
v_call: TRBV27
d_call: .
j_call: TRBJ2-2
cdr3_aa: CASSPQGQTNTGELFF

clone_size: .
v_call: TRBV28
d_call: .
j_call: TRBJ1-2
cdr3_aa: CANGRVKGLGHIGYTF

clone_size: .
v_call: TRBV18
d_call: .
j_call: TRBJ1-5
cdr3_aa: CASSLWNQPQHF

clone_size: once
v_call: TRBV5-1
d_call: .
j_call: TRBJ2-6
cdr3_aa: CASSPLGGRRPIGPLSGANVLTF

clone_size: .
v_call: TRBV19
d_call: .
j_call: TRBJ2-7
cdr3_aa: CASSPSGQSYEQYF

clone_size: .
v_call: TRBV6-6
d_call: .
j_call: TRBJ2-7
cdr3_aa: CASSYQEQGAYEQYF

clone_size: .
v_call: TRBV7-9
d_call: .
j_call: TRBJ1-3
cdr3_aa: CASSLAGRGVRNTIYF

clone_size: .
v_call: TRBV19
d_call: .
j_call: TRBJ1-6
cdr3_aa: CASSSPLGGRGSPLHF

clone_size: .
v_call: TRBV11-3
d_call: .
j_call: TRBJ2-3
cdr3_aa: CASSSSGTTDTQYF

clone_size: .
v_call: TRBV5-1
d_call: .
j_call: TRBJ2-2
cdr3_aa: CASSFYGARTGELFF

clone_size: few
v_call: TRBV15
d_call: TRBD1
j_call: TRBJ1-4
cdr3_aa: CATSRDGTGSEKLFF

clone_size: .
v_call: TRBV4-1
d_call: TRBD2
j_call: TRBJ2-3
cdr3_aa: CASSSGLATDTQYF

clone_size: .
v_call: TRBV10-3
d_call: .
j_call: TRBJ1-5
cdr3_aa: CAISDEAGRQNQPQHF

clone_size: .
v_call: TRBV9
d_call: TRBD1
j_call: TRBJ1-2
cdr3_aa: CASSPGTAYGYTF

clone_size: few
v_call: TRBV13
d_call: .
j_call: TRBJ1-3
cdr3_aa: CASKALGDTIYF

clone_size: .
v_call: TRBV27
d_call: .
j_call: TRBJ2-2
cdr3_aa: CASSDSAATGELFF

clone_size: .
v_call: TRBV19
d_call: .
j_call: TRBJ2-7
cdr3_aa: CASSMGYEQYF

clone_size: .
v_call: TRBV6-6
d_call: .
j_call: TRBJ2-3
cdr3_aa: CASSKNGAGTDTQYF

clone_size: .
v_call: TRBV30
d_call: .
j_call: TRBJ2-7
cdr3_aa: CAWSVVSEQYF

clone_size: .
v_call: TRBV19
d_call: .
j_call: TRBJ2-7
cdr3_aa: CASSIDFPGGASDEQYF

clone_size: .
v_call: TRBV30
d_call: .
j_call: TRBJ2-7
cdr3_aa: CAWSVRSSYEQYF

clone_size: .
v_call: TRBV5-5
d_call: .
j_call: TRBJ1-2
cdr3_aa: CASSPQYGDYGYTF

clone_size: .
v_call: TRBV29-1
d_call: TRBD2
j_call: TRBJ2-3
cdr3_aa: CSVPHIAGGRGTQYF

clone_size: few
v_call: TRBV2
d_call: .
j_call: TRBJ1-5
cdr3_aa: CASSEGQAGGQPQHF

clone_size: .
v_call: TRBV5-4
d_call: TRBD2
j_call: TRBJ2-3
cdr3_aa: CASRNWTSGRDTQYF

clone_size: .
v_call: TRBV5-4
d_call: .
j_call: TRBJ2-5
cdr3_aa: CASSLDPLAMETQYF

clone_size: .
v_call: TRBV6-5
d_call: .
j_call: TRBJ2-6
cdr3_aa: CASSYQVGANVLTF

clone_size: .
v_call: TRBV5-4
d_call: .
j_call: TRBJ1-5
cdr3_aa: CASSSGVSNQPQHF

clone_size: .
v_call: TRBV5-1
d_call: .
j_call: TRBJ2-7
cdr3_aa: CASSRRDISSYEQYF

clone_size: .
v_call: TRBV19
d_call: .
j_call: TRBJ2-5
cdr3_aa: CASSPLLGGGETQYF

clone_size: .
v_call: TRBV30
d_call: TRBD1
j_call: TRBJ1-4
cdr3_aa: CAWGQGAGLANEKLFF

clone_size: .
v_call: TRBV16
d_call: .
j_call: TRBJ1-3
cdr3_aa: CASSQGRSGNTIYF

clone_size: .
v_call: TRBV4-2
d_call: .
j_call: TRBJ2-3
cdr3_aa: CASSPGPKATDTQYF

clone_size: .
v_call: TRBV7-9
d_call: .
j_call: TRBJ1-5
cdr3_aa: CASSLSGGRGSNQPQHF

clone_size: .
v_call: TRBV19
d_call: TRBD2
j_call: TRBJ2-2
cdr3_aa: CASRPVAGAGELFF

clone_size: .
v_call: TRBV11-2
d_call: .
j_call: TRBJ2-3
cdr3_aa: CASSARDRATSTDTQYF

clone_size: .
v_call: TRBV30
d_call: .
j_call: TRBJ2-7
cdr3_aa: CAWSGNYEQYF

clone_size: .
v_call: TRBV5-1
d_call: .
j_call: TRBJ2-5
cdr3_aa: CASSPGGGQTIKYQETQYF

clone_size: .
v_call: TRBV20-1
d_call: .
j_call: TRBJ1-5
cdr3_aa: CSAYRGGEQHF

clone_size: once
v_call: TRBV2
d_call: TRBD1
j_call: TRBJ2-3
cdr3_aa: CASRRTGVGDTQYF

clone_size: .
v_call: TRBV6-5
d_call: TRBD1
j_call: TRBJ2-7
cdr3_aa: CASSRDRDRNEQYF

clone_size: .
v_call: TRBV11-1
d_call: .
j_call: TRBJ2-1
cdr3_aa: CASSPFKADNEQFF

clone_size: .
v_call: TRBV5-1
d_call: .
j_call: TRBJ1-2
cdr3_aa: CASRYDRNYGYTF

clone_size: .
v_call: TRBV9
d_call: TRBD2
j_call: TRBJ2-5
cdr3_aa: CASSPVRGGVETQYF

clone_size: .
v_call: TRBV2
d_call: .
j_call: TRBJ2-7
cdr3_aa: CASSMGGRSYEQYF

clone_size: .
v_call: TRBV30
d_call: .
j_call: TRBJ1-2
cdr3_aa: CAWTTAADSRYGYTF

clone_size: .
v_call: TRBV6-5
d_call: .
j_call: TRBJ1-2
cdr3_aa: CASGSWARANYGYTF

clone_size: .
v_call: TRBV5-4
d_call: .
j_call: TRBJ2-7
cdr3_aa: CASSSWGGRVYEQYF

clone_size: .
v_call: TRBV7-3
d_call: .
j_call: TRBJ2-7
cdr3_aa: CASSPDGYEQYF

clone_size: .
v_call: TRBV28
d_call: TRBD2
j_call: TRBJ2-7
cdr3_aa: CASSVLAGGREQYF

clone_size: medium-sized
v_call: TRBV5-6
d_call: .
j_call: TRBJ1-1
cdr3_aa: CASSHGRVNTEAFF

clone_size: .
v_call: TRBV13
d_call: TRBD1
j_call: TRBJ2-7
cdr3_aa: CASSQGQGRYEQYF

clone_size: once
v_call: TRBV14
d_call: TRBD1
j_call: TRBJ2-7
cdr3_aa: CASSKRGGTGKTPPYEQYF

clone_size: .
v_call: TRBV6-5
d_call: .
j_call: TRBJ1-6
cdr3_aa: CASSYSGGWDSPLHF

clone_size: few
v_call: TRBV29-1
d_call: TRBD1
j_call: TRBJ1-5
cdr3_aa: CSVAETGGRNQPQHF

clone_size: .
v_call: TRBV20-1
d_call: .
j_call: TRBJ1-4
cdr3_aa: CSATGNEKLFF

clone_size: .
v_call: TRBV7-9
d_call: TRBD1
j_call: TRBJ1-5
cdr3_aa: CASSPLSGTGSNQPQHF

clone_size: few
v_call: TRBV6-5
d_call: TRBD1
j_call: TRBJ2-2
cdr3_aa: CASTYGQGRTGELFF

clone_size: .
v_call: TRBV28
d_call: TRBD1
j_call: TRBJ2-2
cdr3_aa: CVCEGQGAAGELFF